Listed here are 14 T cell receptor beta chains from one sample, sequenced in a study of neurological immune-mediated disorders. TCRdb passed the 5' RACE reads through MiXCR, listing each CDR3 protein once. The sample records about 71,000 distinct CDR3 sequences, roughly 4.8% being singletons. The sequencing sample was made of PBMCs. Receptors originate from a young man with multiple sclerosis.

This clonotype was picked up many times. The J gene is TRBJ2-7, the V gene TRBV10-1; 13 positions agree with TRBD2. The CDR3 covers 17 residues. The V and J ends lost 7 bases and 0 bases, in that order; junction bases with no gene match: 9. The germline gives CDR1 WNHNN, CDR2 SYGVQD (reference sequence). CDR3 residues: CASTQPGLAGPSYEQYF. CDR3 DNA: TGCGCCAGCACTCAACCGGGACTAGCGGGGCCCTCCTACGAGCAGTACTTC.

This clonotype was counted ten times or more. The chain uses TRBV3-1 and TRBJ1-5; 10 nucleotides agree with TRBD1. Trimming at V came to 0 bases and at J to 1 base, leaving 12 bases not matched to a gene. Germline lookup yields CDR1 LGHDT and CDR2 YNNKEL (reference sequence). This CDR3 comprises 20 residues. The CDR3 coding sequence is TGTGCCAGCAGCCAAGAACACCCGGGACAGGGGATAATGAGCAATCAGCCCCAGCATTTT. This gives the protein CASSQEHPGQGIMSNQPQHF.

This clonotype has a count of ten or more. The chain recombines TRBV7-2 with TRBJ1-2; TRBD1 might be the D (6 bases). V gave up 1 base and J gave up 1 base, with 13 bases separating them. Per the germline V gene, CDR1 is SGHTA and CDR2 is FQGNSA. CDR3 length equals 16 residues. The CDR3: CASSLGTAAFNYGYTF. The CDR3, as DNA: TGTGCCAGCAGCTTAGGGACAGCAGCTTTTAACTATGGCTACACCTTC.

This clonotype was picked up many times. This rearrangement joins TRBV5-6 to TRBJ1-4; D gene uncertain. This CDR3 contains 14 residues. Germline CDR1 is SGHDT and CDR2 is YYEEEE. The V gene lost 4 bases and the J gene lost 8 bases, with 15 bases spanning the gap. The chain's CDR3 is CASSAISAREKLFF. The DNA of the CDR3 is TGTGCCAGCAGCGCCATTTCGGCGAGGGAAAAACTGTTTTTT.

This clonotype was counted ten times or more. The CDR3 DNA reads TGTGCCAGCAGCCAAGATCAGGGTGGCTATGGCTACACCTTC. Protein: CASSQDQGGYGYTF. The genes are TRBV14 and TRBJ1-2; tentative D call: TRBD1 (5 bases). CDR3 length equals 14 residues. Germline V gives CDR1 SGHDN, CDR2 FVKESK. Trimming stripped 0 bases from V and 4 bases from J, with 9 bases between.

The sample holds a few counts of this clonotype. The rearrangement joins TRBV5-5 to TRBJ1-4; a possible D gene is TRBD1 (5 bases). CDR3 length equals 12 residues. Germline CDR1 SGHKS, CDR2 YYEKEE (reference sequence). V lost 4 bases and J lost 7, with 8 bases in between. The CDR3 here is CASSRDSEKLFF. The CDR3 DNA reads TGTGCCAGCAGCCGCGACAGTGAAAAACTGTTTTTT.

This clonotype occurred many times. CDR3: CASSSRIHTQYF. Here the CDR3 DNA reads TGTGCCAGCAGTTCAAGGATCCATACGCAGTATTTT. The J gene is TRBJ2-3, the V gene TRBV6-2 or TRBV6-3; D gene ambiguous. CDR1 MNHEY and CDR2 SVGEGT come from the germline V gene. Trimming pared 4 bases from V and 7 bases from J, leaving 9 bases between. The CDR3 loop spans 12 amino acids.

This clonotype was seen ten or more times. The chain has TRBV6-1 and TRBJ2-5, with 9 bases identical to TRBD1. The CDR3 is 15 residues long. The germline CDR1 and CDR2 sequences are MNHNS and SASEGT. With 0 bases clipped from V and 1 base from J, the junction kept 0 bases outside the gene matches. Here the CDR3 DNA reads TGTGCCAGCAGTGAAGCGACAGGGGGCCAAGAGACCCAGTACTTC. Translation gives CASSEATGGQETQYF.

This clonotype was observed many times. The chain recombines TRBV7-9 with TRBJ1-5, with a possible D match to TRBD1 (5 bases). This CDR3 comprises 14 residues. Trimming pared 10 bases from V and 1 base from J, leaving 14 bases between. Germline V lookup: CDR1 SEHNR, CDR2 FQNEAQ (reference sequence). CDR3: CATARDASNQPQHF. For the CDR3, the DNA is TGTGCCACCGCCCGGGACGCCAGCAATCAGCCCCAGCATTTT.

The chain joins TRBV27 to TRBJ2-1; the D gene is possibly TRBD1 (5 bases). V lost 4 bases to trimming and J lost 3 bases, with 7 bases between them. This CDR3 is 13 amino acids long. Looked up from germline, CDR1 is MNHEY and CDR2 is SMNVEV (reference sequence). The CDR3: CASSWGFYNEQFF. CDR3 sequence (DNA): TGTGCCAGCAGTTGGGGCTTCTACAATGAGCAGTTCTTC.

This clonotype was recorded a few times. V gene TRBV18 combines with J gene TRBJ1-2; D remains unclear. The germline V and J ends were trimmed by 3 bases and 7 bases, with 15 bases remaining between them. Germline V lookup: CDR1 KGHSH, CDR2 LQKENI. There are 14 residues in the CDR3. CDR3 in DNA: TGTGCCAGCTCACCGCTTGACGGAGAAAGTGGCTACACCTTC. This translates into CASSPLDGESGYTF.

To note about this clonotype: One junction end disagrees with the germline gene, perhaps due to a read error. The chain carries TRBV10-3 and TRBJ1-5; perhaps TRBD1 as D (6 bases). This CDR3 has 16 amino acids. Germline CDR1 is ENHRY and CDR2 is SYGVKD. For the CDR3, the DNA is TGTGCCATCAGTGAGTCGTTGGGGGCTAACAATCAGCCCCAGAATTTT. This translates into CAISESLGANNQPQNF.

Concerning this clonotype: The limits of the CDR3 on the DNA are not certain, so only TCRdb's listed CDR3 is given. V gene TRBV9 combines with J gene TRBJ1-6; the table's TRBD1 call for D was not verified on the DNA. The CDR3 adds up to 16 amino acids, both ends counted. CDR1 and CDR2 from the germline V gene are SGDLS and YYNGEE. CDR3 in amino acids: CASSVGTGTVEGTLHF.

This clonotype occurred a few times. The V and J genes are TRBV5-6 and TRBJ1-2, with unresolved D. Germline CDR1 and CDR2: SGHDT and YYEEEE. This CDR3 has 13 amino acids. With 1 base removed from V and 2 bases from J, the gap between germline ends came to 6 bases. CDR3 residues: CASSLSGNYGYTF. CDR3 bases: TGTGCCAGCAGCTTGTCAGGAAACTATGGCTACACCTTC.